The 6 T cell receptor beta chains listed next were all sequenced from one sample in a study of OX40 agonist ivuxolimab in advanced cancers. Assay used: immunoSEQ multiplex PCR; TCRdb lists only in-frame clones, some missing. Of around 150,000 clones listed, just over 90% are singletons. The material sequenced was CD4+ or CD8+ T cells sorted from blood, taken in a trial of the OX40 agonist ivuxolimab. The receptors shown here come from an adult with an advanced solid tumor such as melanoma, head and neck, liver or kidney cancer.

The chain carries TRBV11-2 and TRBJ2-3, with no clear D. V was trimmed by 0 bases and J by 5 bases, leaving 9 bases between them. Germline CDR1 reads SGHAT; CDR2 reads FQNNGV. This CDR3 spans 14 amino acids. The CDR3 DNA follows: TGTGCCAGCAGCTTAGAACATCCCCAAGATACGCAGTATTTT. Encoded protein: CASSLEHPQDTQYF.

The chain combines TRBV28 with TRBJ2-5, with 8 bases aligning to TRBD2. This CDR3 has 14 residues. The germline V gene encodes CDR1 MDHEN and CDR2 SYDVKM. The CDR3 sequence: CVASTGGPSVTQYF. The CDR3 DNA reads TGTGTAGCTAGTACGGGAGGGCCCTCAGTGACCCAGTACTTC.

For the CDR3, the DNA is TGTGCCAGCAGGACCGGGGTGGTCGGGGAGCAGTTCTTC. Encoded protein: CASRTGVVGEQFF. This chain uses TRBV6-5 with TRBJ2-1; tentatively, D is TRBD2 (5 bases). The CDR3 runs to 13 residues. The germline V gene has CDR1 MNHEY and CDR2 SVGAGI. The germline V and J ends were trimmed by 6 bases and 10 bases, with 16 bases remaining between them.

This clone appeared once. V usage is TRBV5-6 and J usage is TRBJ2-6; D may be TRBD1 (5 bases). Per germline, CDR1 SGHDT and CDR2 YYEEEE. This CDR3 region has 15 residues. Between the trimmed V and J ends, which lost 0 bases and 4 bases, there was a span of 8 bases. The CDR3 sequence is CASSLAGQGANVLTF. The CDR3 DNA reads as TGTGCCAGCAGCTTGGCAGGGCAAGGGGCCAACGTCCTGACTTTC.

The chain joins TRBV10-3 to TRBJ1-1, with unresolved D. The CDR3 runs to 15 residues. V was pared by 3 bases and J by 6 bases, with 17 bases between. Germline assignment: CDR1 ENHRY and CDR2 SYGVKD. The CDR3: CAISDLRTARPEAFF. The CDR3 DNA sequence: TGTGCCATCAGTGATCTACGAACAGCCAGGCCTGAAGCTTTCTTT.

CDR3 loop: CALGGARETQYF. The DNA of the CDR3 is TGTGCCCTCGGGGGGGCGAGGGAGACCCAGTACTTC. The rearrangement joins TRBV28 to TRBJ2-5; 8 nucleotides align to TRBD2. Germline values: CDR1 MDHEN, CDR2 SYDVKM. The length of the CDR3 is 12 residues. The V gene end was trimmed by 11 bases and the J gene end by 5 bases; junction bases not matched to a gene: 7. The whole variable domain, remainder taken from reference TRBV28 and TRBJ2-5, is DVKVTQSSRYLVKRTGEKVFLECVQDMDHENMFWYRQDPGLGLRLIYFSYDVKMKEKGDIPEGYSVSREKKERFSLILESASTNQTSMYLCALGGARETQYFGPGTRLLVL.